The clone carrying this T cell receptor (beta chain) occurred a few times. As yet, its antigen is unknown. The data originate from a study of beta chain features in type 1 diabetes. Study in general: Cells sorted and examined across all samples totaled approximately 100,000,000.

Every isolated RNA sample was fully reverse transcribed, so sequencing captured expressed TCRB transcripts. Sequenced by immunoSEQ multiplex PCR; TCRdb stores in-frame clones only, minus some. The table lists about 210,000 clones, approximately 11% of them singletons. Whole-study findings and limits: Type 1 diabetes patients had moderately but significantly shorter TCRB CDR3s in all four CD4+ subsets. PCR might preferentially amplify shorter templates, equally in patients and controls.

Germline CDR1 reads MGHRA; CDR2 reads YSYEKL. Trimming cost V 1 base and J 8 bases, with 17 bases left between them. The CDR3 loop spans 16 amino acids. The V gene is TRBV4-1, the J gene TRBJ1-4; D may be TRBD1 (5 bases). Source material: central memory CD4+ T cells from blood. The receptor comes from a man aged 18 to 35 in good health. The CDR3 DNA reads TGCGCCAGCAGCCAAGCCGCCCAGGGAGAAGGGGAAAAACTGTTTTTT. Encoded protein: CASSQAAQGEGEKLFF.